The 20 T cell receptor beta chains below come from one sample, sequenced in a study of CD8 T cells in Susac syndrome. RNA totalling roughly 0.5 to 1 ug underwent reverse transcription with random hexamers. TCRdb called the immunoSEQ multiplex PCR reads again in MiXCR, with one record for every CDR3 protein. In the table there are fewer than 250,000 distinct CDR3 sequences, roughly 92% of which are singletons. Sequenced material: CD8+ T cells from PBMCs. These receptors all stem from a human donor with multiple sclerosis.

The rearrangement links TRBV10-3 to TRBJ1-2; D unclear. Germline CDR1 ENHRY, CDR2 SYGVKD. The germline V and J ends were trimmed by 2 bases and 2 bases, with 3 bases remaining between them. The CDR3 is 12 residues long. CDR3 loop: CAISENNYGYTF. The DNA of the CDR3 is TGTGCCATCAGTGAGAACAACTATGGCTACACCTTC.

The CDR3 DNA sequence: TGTGCCAGCAGCTTAGGCATGCATGAGCAGTTCTTC. It specifies CASSLGMHEQFF. The V gene is TRBV7-9, the J gene TRBJ2-1, with unresolved D. This CDR3 has 12 residues. The germline V gene has CDR1 SEHNR and CDR2 FQNEAQ (reference sequence). V lost 1 base, J lost 8 bases, and 6 bases lay in between.

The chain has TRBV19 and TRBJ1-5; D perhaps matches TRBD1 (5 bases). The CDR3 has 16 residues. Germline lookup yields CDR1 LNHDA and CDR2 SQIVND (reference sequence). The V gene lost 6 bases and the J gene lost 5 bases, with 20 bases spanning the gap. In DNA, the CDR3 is TGTGCCAGTAGGGTCGGATACGACAGCAACCATCAGCCCCAGCATTTT. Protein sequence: CASRVGYDSNHQPQHF. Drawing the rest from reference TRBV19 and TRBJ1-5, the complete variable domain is DGGITQSPKYLFRKEGQNVTLSCEQNLNHDAMYWYRQDPGQGLRLIYYSQIVNDFQKGDIAEGYSVSREKKESFPLTVTSAQKNPTAFYLCASRVGYDSNHQPQHFGDGTRLSIL.

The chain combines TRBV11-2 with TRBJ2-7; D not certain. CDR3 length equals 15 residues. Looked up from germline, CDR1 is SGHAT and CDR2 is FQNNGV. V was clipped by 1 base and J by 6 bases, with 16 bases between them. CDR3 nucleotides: TGTGCCAGCAGCTTAGGTGACGGACCTTTGGCCGAGCAGTACTTC. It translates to CASSLGDGPLAEQYF.

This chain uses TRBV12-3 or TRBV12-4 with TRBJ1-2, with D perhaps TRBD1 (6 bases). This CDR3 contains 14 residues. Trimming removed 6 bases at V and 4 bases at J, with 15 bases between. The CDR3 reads CASSYREDGYGYTF. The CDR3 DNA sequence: TGTGCCAGCAGCTACAGGGAAGACGGCTATGGCTACACCTTC.

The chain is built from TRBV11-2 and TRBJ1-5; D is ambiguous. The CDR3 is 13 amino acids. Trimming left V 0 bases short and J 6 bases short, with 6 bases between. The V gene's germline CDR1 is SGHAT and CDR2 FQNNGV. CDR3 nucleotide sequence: TGTGCCAGCAGCTTAGAATATAGTCAGCCCCAGCATTTT. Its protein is CASSLEYSQPQHF.

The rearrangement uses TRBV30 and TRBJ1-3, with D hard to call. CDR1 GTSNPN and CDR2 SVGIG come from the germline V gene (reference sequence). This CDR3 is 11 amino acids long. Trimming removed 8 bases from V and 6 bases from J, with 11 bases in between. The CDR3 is CALEAVNTIYF. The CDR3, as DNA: TGTGCCCTGGAAGCGGTAAACACCATATATTTT.

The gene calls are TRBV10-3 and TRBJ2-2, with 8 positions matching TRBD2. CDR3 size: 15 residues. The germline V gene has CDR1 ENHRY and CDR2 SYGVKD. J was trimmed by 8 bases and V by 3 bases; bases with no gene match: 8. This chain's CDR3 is CAISERTSNPGELFF. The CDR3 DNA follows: TGTGCCATCAGTGAACGGACTAGCAATCCGGGGGAGCTGTTTTTT.

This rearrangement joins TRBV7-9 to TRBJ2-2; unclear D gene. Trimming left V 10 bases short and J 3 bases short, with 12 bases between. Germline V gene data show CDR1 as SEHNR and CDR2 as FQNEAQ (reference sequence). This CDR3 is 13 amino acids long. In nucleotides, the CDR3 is TGTGCCACCGTGGAGTCTCACACCGGGGAGCTGTTTTTT. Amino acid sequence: CATVESHTGELFF.

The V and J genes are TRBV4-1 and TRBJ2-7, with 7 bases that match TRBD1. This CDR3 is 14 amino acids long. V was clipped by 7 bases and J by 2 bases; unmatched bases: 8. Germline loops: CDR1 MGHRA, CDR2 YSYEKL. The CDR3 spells CASNDRVGPYEQYF. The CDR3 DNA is TGCGCCAGCAACGACAGGGTGGGCCCCTACGAGCAGTACTTC.

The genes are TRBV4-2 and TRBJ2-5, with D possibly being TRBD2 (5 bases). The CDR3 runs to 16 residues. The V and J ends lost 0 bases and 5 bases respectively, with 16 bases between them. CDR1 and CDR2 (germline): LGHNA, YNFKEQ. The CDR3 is CASSQEFRQREETQYF. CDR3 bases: TGTGCCAGCAGCCAAGAGTTCCGGCAGAGGGAGGAGACCCAGTACTTC.

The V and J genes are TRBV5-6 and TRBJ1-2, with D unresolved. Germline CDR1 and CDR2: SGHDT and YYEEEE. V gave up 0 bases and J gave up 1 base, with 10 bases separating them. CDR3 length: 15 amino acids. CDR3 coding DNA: TGTGCCAGCAGCTTGGCCGCCCGGGGTAACTATGGCTACACCTTC. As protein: CASSLAARGNYGYTF.

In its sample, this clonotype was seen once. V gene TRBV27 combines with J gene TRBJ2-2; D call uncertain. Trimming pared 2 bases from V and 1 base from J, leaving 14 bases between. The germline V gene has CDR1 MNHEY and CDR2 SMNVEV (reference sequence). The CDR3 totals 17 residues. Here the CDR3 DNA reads TGTGCCAGCAGTTTACTGTCTGGGAAGCTGAACACCGGGGAGCTGTTTTTT. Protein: CASSLLSGKLNTGELFF.

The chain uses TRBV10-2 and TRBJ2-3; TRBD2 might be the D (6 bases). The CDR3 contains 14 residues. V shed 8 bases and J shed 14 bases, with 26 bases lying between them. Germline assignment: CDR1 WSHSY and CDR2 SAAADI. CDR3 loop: CASGPDLAPIQGYF. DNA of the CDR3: TGCGCCAGCGGTCCGGACCTAGCGCCCATCCAGGGGTATTTT.

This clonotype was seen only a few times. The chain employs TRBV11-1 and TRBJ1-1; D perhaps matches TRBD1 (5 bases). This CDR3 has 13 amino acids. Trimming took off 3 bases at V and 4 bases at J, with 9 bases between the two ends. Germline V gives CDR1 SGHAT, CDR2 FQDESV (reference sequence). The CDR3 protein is CASSLRRGTEAFF. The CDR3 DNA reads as TGTGCCAGCAGCTTGCGGAGGGGCACTGAAGCTTTCTTT.

The CDR3 DNA sequence: TGTGCCAGCAGTTCTCCCCCTGAAGCTTTCTTT. It yields the protein CASSSPPEAFF. V gene TRBV12-3 or TRBV12-4 combines with J gene TRBJ1-1; D gene uncertain. With 4 bases removed from V and 6 bases from J, the gap between germline ends came to 6 bases. This CDR3 has 11 residues.

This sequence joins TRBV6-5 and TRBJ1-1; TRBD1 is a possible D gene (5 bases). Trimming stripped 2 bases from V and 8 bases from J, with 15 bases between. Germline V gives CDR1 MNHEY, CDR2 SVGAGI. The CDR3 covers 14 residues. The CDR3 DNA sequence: TGTGCCAGCAGTTACATAGCAGGGCATACCGAAGCTTTCTTT. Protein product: CASSYIAGHTEAFF.

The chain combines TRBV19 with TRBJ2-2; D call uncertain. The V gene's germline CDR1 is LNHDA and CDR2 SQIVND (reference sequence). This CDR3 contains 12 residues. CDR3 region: CAAKEATGELFF. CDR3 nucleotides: TGTGCAGCTAAGGAAGCGACCGGGGAGCTGTTTTTT.

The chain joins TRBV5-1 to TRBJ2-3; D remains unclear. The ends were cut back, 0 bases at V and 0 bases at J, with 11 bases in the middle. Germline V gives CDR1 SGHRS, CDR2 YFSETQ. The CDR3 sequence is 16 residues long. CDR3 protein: CASSLVAESSTDTQYF. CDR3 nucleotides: TGCGCCAGCAGCTTGGTGGCGGAGTCTAGCACAGATACGCAGTATTTT.

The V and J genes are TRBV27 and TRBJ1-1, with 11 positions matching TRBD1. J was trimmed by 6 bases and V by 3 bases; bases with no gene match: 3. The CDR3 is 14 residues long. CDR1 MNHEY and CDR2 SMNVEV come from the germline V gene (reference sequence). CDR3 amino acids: CASSFGQGAAEAFF. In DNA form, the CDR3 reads TGTGCCAGCAGTTTCGGACAGGGGGCCGCTGAAGCTTTCTTT.